Presented here are 24 T cell receptor beta chains from one specimen sequenced in a study of blood T cell repertoires in COVID-19. The protocol was immunoSEQ multiplex PCR, while the TCRdb copy is restricted to in-frame clones and leaves out a portion. The table includes more than 90,000 clones, less than 85% detected once. Sequencing was carried out using peripheral blood. The receptors come from an elderly man with acute or convalescent COVID-19.

The V call is TRBV6-5, the J call TRBJ1-1, with D possibly being TRBD1 (5 bases). The CDR3 runs 13 residues. Germline-derived CDR1 and CDR2 are MNHEY and SVGAGI. V lost 7 bases to trimming and J lost 1 base, with 10 bases between them. The CDR3 DNA sequence: TGTGCCAGCACCAAGGACACGAACACTGAAGCTTTCTTT. The encoded protein is CASTKDTNTEAFF.

The J gene is TRBJ2-7, the V gene TRBV6-4; 9 bases agree with TRBD2. Germline V lookup: CDR1 MRHNA, CDR2 SNTAGT. The CDR3 sequence is 16 residues long. V dropped 5 bases and J dropped 3; count of bases not matched to a gene: 11. The CDR3 DNA reads TGTGCCAGCAGTTGTAGCGGGAGTGAGGTCAACTACGAGCAGTACTTC. It codes for CASSCSGSEVNYEQYF.

The genes are TRBV21-1 and TRBJ2-3; TRBD2 reflects the table's D call only, with no check against the DNA. TRBV21-1 is classified as a pseudogene. This CDR3 is 16 amino acids long. The CDR3 sequence is CASSKELASSTDTQYF. Written as DNA, the CDR3 is TGTGCCAGCAGCAAAGAACTAGCGTCTAGCACAGATACGCAGTATTTT.

This clone showed up just once. V is TRBV29-1 and J is TRBJ2-3; 8 positions match TRBD2. Germline CDR1 is SQVTM and CDR2 is ANQGSEA. The ends lost 7 bases at V and 4 bases at J; junction bases unmatched: 10. The CDR3 totals 14 residues. The CDR3 coding sequence is TGCAGCGCCCGTCCAGCGGGGGTCGCAGATACGCAGTATTTT. It is translated as CSARPAGVADTQYF.

The V and J genes are TRBV29-1 and TRBJ2-3, with D possibly being TRBD1 (5 bases). The CDR3 extends over 12 amino acids. V lost 8 bases to trimming and J lost 2 bases, with 11 bases between them. CDR1 SQVTM and CDR2 ANQGSEA come from the germline V gene. In DNA form, the CDR3 reads TGCAGCTTCACAGGTTCCACAGATACGCAGTATTTT. Its translation: CSFTGSTDTQYF.

In its sample, this clone was seen once. V usage is TRBV18 and J usage is TRBJ2-7, with D unresolved. This CDR3 comprises 13 residues. Germline CDR1 and CDR2: KGHSH and LQKENI. Trimming cost V 2 bases and J 1 base, with 6 bases left between them. CDR3 nucleotide sequence: TGTGCCAGCTCACCAGGGCCTTCCTACGAGCAGTACTTC. Encoded protein: CASSPGPSYEQYF.

The rearrangement joins TRBV7-9 to TRBJ2-2, with D maybe TRBD1 (5 bases). V lost 3 bases and J lost 0, with 8 bases in between. Germline V gene data show CDR1 as SEHNR and CDR2 as FQNEAQ (reference sequence). The CDR3 extends over 15 amino acids. The CDR3 sequence is CASSFQGANTGELFF. Written as DNA, the CDR3 is TGTGCCAGCAGCTTTCAGGGCGCGAACACCGGGGAGCTGTTTTTT.

The chain couples TRBV28 to TRBJ1-1; D ambiguous. The CDR3 sequence is 15 residues long. CDR1 is MDHEN and CDR2 is SYDVKM in the germline V gene. V shed 7 bases and J shed 1 base, with 16 bases lying between them. The CDR3 is CASKRGGLANTEAFF. The DNA of the CDR3 is TGTGCCAGCAAACGGGGAGGACTAGCGAACACTGAAGCTTTCTTT.

This chain connects TRBV6-2 or TRBV6-3 to TRBJ2-1; 14 nucleotides align to TRBD2. The CDR3 runs to 15 residues. V was pared by 2 bases and J by 9 bases, with 3 bases of the junction left unmatched. Germline assignment: CDR1 MNHEY and CDR2 SVGEGT. The CDR3 region has the DNA TGTGCCAGCAGTTACGGACTAGCGGGAGGCAGTGAGCAGTTCTTC. It is translated as CASSYGLAGGSEQFF.

The chain couples TRBV12-3 or TRBV12-4 to TRBJ1-2, with 12 bases aligning to TRBD1. The CDR3 has 13 amino acids. The junction had 6 bases not matched to a gene; V was cut back by 5 bases and J by 11 bases. CDR3 in amino acids: CASSTGQGAGYTF. The CDR3, as DNA: TGTGCCAGCAGTACGGGACAGGGGGCGGGTTACACCTTC.

J is TRBJ1-5 and V is TRBV28; 7 bases fit TRBD1. The J segment lost 2 bases and the V segment lost 5 bases, leaving 6 bases of the junction unmatched. This CDR3 is built from 15 residues. Germline loops: CDR1 MDHEN, CDR2 SYDVKM. In DNA, the CDR3 is TGTGCCAGCAGTCGAACAGGGGAGGGCAATCAGCCCCAGCATTTT. Translating it yields CASSRTGEGNQPQHF.

As concerns this clone: Within the sample, other DNA sequences also encode this same CDR3. The V gene is TRBV5-1, the J gene TRBJ1-4; 9 nucleotides match TRBD1. J gave up 4 bases and V 0 bases, and 4 bases lay outside the gene matches. This CDR3 is 16 amino acids long. Germline values: CDR1 SGHRS, CDR2 YFSETQ. The CDR3 sequence: CASSLASGQGNEKLFF. For the CDR3, the DNA is TGCGCCAGCAGCTTGGCCTCGGGACAGGGTAATGAAAAACTGTTTTTT. The variable domain in full, completed from reference TRBV5-1 and TRBJ1-4, reads KAGVTQTPRYLIKTRGQQVTLSCSPISGHRSVSWYQQTPGQGLQFLFEYFSETQRNKGNFPGRFSGRQFSNSRSEMNVSTLELGDSALYLCASSLASGQGNEKLFFGSGTQLSVL.

The chain couples TRBV19 to TRBJ1-5, with TRBD1 identical over 9 bases. With 10 bases clipped from V and 4 bases from J, the junction kept 5 bases outside the gene matches. The CDR3 extends over 13 amino acids. CDR1 and CDR2 from the germline V gene are LNHDA and SQIVND (reference sequence). CDR3 loop: CATRGQGNQPQHF. In DNA, the CDR3 is TGTGCCACCAGGGGACAGGGTAATCAGCCCCAGCATTTT.

The chain employs TRBV28 and TRBJ1-1; D is unclear. Trimming shortened V by 3 bases and J by 5 bases, and 13 bases separated the two germline ends. The CDR3 is 14 amino acids. Germline V CDR1 and CDR2: MDHEN, SYDVKM. The CDR3 is CASSFTRARTEAFF. The CDR3, as DNA: TGTGCCAGCAGTTTCACGCGGGCGAGGACTGAAGCTTTCTTT. Drawing the rest from reference TRBV28 and TRBJ1-1, the complete variable domain is DVKVTQSSRYLVKRTGEKVFLECVQDMDHENMFWYRQDPGLGLRLIYFSYDVKMKEKGDIPEGYSVSREKKERFSLILESASTNQTSMYLCASSFTRARTEAFFGQGTRLTVV.

The chain carries TRBV28 and TRBJ2-5, with 8 bases lining up with TRBD1. J lost 5 bases, V lost 5 bases, and 22 bases had no gene match. Germline V lookup: CDR1 MDHEN, CDR2 SYDVKM. The CDR3 runs 19 residues. The CDR3 coding sequence is TGTGCCAGCAGTCCGGAGGTGAGGCTTGGACAGGGCAGGAAGGAGACCCAGTACTTC. It encodes CASSPEVRLGQGRKETQYF.

This chain joins TRBV5-4 and TRBJ1-2, with TRBD1 as a possible D gene (5 bases). CDR3 length equals 16 residues. Germline CDR1 is SGHNT and CDR2 is YYREEE (reference sequence). The V gene lost 0 bases and the J gene lost 5 bases, with 17 bases spanning the gap. The CDR3 reads CASSLDGGLIGYGYTF. CDR3 nucleotide sequence: TGTGCCAGCAGCTTGGATGGGGGACTTATTGGGTATGGCTACACCTTC.

The chain recombines TRBV6-5 with TRBJ2-3, with TRBD2 matching 11 bases. CDR3 length: 15 residues. The germline V gene has CDR1 MNHEY and CDR2 SVGAGI. With V trimmed by 6 bases and J by 4 bases, 6 bases remained unmatched. This CDR3 is CASRPTSGKSDTQYF. CDR3 DNA sequence: TGTGCCAGCAGGCCGACTAGCGGGAAGTCAGATACGCAGTATTTT.

V gene TRBV5-1 combines with J gene TRBJ2-7; 8 nucleotides line up with TRBD1. The germline CDR1 and CDR2 sequences are SGHRS and YFSETQ. Trimming took 3 bases from V and 4 from J; bases not matched to a gene: 9. The CDR3 covers 15 residues. CDR3 region: CASSSDGQGNYEQYF. CDR3 DNA: TGCGCCAGCAGCTCGGACGGACAGGGAAATTACGAGCAGTACTTC. The full variable domain, its missing parts supplied by reference TRBV5-1 and TRBJ2-7, is KAGVTQTPRYLIKTRGQQVTLSCSPISGHRSVSWYQQTPGQGLQFLFEYFSETQRNKGNFPGRFSGRQFSNSRSEMNVSTLELGDSALYLCASSSDGQGNYEQYFGPGTRLTVT.

The chain carries TRBV30 and TRBJ2-1; tentative D call: TRBD1 (6 bases). The V end was cut by 2 bases, the J end by 8 bases, with 7 bases between. Germline-derived CDR1 and CDR2 are GTSNPN and SVGIG (reference sequence). The CDR3 loop spans 11 amino acids. This chain's CDR3 is CAWSNRDEQFF. CDR3 in DNA: TGTGCCTGGAGTAACAGGGATGAGCAGTTCTTC.

The chain uses TRBV29-1 and TRBJ2-2; a weak D match, TRBD1 (6 bases). Germline CDR1 reads SQVTM; CDR2 reads ANQGSEA. The CDR3 has 13 amino acids. Trimming took off 8 bases at V and 1 base at J, with 11 bases between the two ends. The CDR3 region has the DNA TGCAGCACCGGACAGTTGAACACCGGGGAGCTGTTTTTT. Encoded protein: CSTGQLNTGELFF.

This clone was seen a single time. The chain employs TRBV7-9 and TRBJ1-1; D gene unclear. In germline, CDR1 is SEHNR, CDR2 FQNEAQ (reference sequence). Trimming removed 4 bases from V and 9 bases from J, with 12 bases in between. The CDR3 sequence is 12 residues long. CDR3 in DNA: TGTGCCAGCAGCTCCTCGCGGAGGAAAGCTTTCTTT. Translation gives CASSSSRRKAFF.

This chain connects TRBV5-1 to TRBJ2-2, with a possible D match to TRBD1 (6 bases). V dropped 4 bases and J dropped 5 bases, with 12 bases sitting between them. Germline lookup yields CDR1 SGHRS and CDR2 YFSETQ. This CDR3 is 14 amino acids long. The CDR3: CASSSRGRTGELFF. The CDR3 coding sequence is TGCGCCAGCAGCAGCAGGGGACGGACCGGGGAGCTGTTTTTT.

This clone has only one observation. This chain joins TRBV7-9 and TRBJ2-2, with D tentatively TRBD1 (6 bases). Trimming pared 9 bases from V and 6 bases from J, leaving 20 bases between. The CDR3 is 15 residues long. Looked up from germline, CDR1 is SEHNR and CDR2 is FQNEAQ (reference sequence). CDR3 residues: CASHLQGPDPGELFF. As DNA, the CDR3 is TGTGCCAGTCATCTACAGGGACCCGACCCCGGGGAGCTGTTTTTT.

The chain is built from TRBV28 and TRBJ2-1; D may be TRBD2 (5 bases). CDR3 length equals 16 residues. Germline loops: CDR1 MDHEN, CDR2 SYDVKM. Trimming took off 7 bases at V and 3 bases at J, with 19 bases between the two ends. The chain's CDR3 is CASISPTGIDYNEQFF. CDR3 nucleotide sequence: TGTGCCAGCATATCCCCAACGGGAATAGACTACAATGAGCAGTTCTTC.